The T cell receptor beta chain under discussion was sequenced for a study of Graves' ophthalmopathy and Graves' hyperthyroidism. Study at large: Peripheral blood sampling preceded any treatment and occurred at initial diagnosis.

Study findings and constraints: Ophthalmopathy versus stable hyperthyroidism: 13-signature model gave around 90% sensitivity, 75% to 82% specificity.

CDR1 is LNHDA and CDR2 is SQIVND in the germline V gene (reference sequence). The CDR3 has 15 amino acids. With 3 bases clipped from V and 5 bases from J, the junction kept 6 bases outside the gene matches. The authors amplified TCR beta CDR3 regions from RNA transcripts. RT-PCR with HTBI primers came first, then second-round multiplex PCR. TCRdb processed the multiplex PCR reads anew with MiXCR; each CDR3 protein has one entry. The data contain 150,000 to 200,000 distinct CDR3 sequences, 39% of them seen just once; the ten biggest clones take up 7.5% to 10%. This clonotype was seen ten or more times. What it binds is not known. PBMCs came from approximately 10 ml of fresh peripheral blood.

The clonotype was recovered from a man younger than 40 with Graves' ophthalmopathy. The chain is built from TRBV19 and TRBJ2-2; 7 nucleotides agree with TRBD2. The specimen sequenced was peripheral blood. The CDR3, as DNA: TGTGCCAGTAGTATTGGGAGGGCAGGTACCGGGGAGCTGTTTTTT. It translates to CASSIGRAGTGELFF.